A single T cell receptor (beta chain) is shown here with its context. The data derive from a study of control samples from healthy donors and cancer patients. CDR3 size: 13 residues. The junction had 5 bases not matched to a gene; V was cut back by 6 bases and J by 4 bases. Germline values: CDR1 MNHEY, CDR2 SVGAGI. Only in-frame clones appear in the TCRdb table, and some are missing; sequencing was by immunoSEQ multiplex PCR. The sample lists about 170,000 clones; 93% were seen once. The receptor comes from a woman aged 55-75 years in good health. Sequenced input: blood. The chain is built from TRBV6-5 and TRBJ2-5; the match to TRBD2 covers 7 bases. The CDR3 loop is CASSFRTRETQYF. In nucleotides, the CDR3 is TGTGCCAGCAGCTTTAGGACTAGAGAGACCCAGTACTTC.